One and the same sample provided the 2 T cell receptor beta chains below, sequenced in a study of blood T cell repertoires in COVID-19. This table comes from immunoSEQ multiplex PCR, and its TCRdb copy is limited to in-frame clones, with some not included. The sample has hundreds of thousands of clones, roughly nine tenths seen once. Sequencing was done on a sample of peripheral blood. The source is a woman in her 30s with COVID-19, enrolled during active disease.

The chain is built from TRBV6-5 and TRBJ1-5; no definite D call. This CDR3 has 14 amino acids. Germline V lookup: CDR1 MNHEY, CDR2 SVGAGI. The germline V and J ends were trimmed by 0 bases and 7 bases, with 10 bases remaining between them. This chain's CDR3 is CASSYSPRGQPQHF. DNA for the CDR3: TGTGCCAGCAGTTACTCTCCCCGAGGACAGCCCCAGCATTTT.

The chain joins TRBV10-2 to TRBJ2-7, with TRBD2 matching 14 bases. Germline values: CDR1 WSHSY, CDR2 SAAADI. The V gene end was trimmed by 7 bases and the J gene end by 3 bases; junction bases not matched to a gene: 5. This CDR3 is 15 amino acids long. The CDR3 loop is CASNNGLAGGYEQYV. The CDR3 bases are TGCGCCAGCAACAACGGACTAGCGGGAGGCTACGAGCAGTACGTC.